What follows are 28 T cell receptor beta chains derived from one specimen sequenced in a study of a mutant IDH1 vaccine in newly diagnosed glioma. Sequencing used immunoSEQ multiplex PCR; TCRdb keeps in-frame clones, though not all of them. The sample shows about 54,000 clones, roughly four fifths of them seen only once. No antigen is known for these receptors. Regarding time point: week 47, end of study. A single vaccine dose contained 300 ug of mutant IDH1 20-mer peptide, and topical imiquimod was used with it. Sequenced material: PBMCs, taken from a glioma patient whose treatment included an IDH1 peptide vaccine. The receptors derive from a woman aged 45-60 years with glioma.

CDR3 sequence (DNA): TGTGCCAGCAGCCTTACGGGAGATAGCAATCAGCCCCAGCATTTT. Translated: CASSLTGDSNQPQHF. V usage is TRBV7-9 and J usage is TRBJ1-5, with D unclear. The CDR3 has 15 amino acids. Trimming pared 5 bases from V and 0 bases from J, leaving 11 bases between. Germline CDR1 is SEHNR and CDR2 is FQNEAQ (reference sequence).

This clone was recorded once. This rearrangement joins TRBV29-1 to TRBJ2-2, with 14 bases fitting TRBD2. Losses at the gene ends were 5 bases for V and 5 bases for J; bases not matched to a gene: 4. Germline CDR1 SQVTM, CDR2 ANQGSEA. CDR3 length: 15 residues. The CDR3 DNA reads TGCAGCGTTTCGGGACTAGCGGGGGATACCGGGGAGCTGTTTTTT. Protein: CSVSGLAGDTGELFF.

The CDR3 DNA reads TGTGCCAGCAGTTGGGGAGGCAATCGCAATCAGCCCCAGCATTTT. Translating gives CASSWGGNRNQPQHF. The rearrangement joins TRBV27 to TRBJ1-5; D call uncertain. Trimming removed 4 bases from V and 2 bases from J, with 12 bases in between. Germline CDR1 MNHEY, CDR2 SMNVEV (reference sequence). The length of the CDR3 is 15 residues.

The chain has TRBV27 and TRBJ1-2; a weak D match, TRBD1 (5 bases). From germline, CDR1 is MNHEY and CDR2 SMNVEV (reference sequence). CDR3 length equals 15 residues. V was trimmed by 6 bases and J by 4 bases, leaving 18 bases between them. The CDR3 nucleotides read TGTGCCAGCAGCCCCCGGGGGAGGTATGGCTATGGCTACACCTTC. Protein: CASSPRGRYGYGYTF.

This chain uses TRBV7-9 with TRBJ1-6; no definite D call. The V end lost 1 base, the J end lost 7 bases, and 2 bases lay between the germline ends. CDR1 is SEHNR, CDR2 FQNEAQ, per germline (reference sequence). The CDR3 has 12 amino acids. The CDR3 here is CASSLDNSPLHF. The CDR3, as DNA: TGTGCCAGCAGCTTAGACAATTCACCCCTCCACTTT.

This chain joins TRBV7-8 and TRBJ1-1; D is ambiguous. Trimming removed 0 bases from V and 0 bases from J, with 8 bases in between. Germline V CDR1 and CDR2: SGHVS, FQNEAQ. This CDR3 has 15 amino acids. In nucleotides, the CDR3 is TGTGCCAGCAGCTTAGCGCAAGGGATGAACACTGAAGCTTTCTTT. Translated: CASSLAQGMNTEAFF.

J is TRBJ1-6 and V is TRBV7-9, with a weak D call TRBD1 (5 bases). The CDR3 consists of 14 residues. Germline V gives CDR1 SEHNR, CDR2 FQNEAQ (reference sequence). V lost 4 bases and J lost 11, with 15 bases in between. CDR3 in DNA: TGTGCCAGCAGCTCCAAGAGTTCGGGGGCACCCCTCCACTTT. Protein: CASSSKSSGAPLHF.

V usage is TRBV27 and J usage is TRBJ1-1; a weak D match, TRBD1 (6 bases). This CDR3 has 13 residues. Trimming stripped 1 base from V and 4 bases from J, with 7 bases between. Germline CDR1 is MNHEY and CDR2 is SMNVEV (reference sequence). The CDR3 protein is CASSLLGATEAFF. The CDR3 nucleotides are TGTGCCAGCAGTTTATTGGGGGCCACTGAAGCTTTCTTT.

CDR3 sequence: CASSPTAGHQPQHF. The CDR3 DNA follows: TGTGCCAGCAGCCCAACGGCAGGGCATCAGCCCCAGCATTTT. The chain joins TRBV2 to TRBJ1-5, with D perhaps matching TRBD1 (5 bases). The germline V and J ends were trimmed by 6 bases and 5 bases, with 14 bases remaining between them. This CDR3 is built from 14 residues. CDR1 is SNHLY and CDR2 is FYNNEI in the germline V gene.

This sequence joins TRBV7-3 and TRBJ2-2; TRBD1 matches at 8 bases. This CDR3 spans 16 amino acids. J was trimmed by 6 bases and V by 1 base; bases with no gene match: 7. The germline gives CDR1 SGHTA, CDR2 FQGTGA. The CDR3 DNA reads TGTGCCAGCAGCTTAATGTCCAGGGGACAGGCCGGGGAGCTGTTTTTT. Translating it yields CASSLMSRGQAGELFF.

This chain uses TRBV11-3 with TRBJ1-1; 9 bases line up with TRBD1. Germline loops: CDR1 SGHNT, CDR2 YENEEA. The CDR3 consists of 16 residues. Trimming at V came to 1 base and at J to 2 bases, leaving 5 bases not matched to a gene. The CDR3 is CASSLGQGEVNTEAFF. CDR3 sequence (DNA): TGTGCCAGCAGCTTAGGACAGGGGGAAGTAAACACTGAAGCTTTCTTT.

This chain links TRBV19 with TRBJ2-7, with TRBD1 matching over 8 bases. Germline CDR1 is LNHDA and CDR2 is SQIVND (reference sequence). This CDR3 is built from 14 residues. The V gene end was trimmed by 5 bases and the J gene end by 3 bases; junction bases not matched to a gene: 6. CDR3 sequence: CASSAGQGGYEQYF. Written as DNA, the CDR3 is TGTGCCAGTAGTGCCGGACAGGGCGGCTACGAGCAGTACTTC.

This CDR3 reads CASGRGDTEAFF. CDR3 bases: TGTGCCAGCGGTCGAGGGGACACTGAAGCTTTCTTT. V gene TRBV6-5 combines with J gene TRBJ1-1, with a weak D call TRBD1 (5 bases). Germline CDR1 reads MNHEY; CDR2 reads SVGAGI. V was clipped by 8 bases and J by 3 bases, with 10 bases between them. The CDR3 is 12 residues long.

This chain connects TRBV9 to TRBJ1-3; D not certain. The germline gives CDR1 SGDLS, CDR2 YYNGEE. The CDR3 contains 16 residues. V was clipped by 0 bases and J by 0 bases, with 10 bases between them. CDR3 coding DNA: TGTGCCAGCAGCGTAGTAGGCGAAGCCTCTGGAAACACCATATATTTT. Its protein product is CASSVVGEASGNTIYF.

Here the CDR3 DNA reads TGTGCCAGCAGCTCTCTTAATGAAAAACTGTTTTTT. Encoded protein: CASSSLNEKLFF. V gene TRBV7-9 combines with J gene TRBJ1-4; D is uncertain. Germline lookup yields CDR1 SEHNR and CDR2 FQNEAQ (reference sequence). The CDR3 length is 12 residues. Trimming pared 4 bases from V and 4 bases from J, leaving 4 bases between.

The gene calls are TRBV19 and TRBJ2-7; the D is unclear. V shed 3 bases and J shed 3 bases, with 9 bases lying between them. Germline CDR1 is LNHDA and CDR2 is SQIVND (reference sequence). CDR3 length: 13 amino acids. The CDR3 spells CASSIGQVYEQYF. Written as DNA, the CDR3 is TGTGCCAGTAGTATCGGGCAGGTCTACGAGCAGTACTTC.

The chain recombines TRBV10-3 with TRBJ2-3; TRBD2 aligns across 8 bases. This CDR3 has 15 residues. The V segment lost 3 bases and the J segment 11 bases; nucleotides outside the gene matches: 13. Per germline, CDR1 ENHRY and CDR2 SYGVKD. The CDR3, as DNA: TGTGCCATCAGTGATGTTAGTGCGGGGGGAGGAAAGCAGTATTTT. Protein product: CAISDVSAGGGKQYF.

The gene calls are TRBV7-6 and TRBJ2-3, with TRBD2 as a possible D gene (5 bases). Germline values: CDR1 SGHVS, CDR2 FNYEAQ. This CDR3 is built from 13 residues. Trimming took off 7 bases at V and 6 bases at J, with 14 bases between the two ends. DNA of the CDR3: TGTGCCAGCACCCTATTACCGGGGGATACGCAGTATTTT. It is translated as CASTLLPGDTQYF.

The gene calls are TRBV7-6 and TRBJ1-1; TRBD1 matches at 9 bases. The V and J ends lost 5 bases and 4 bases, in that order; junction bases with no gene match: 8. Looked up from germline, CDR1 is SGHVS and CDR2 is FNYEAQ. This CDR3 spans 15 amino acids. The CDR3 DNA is TGTGCCAGCAGCGCCCTGGAGACAGGGGGCACTGAAGCTTTCTTT. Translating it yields CASSALETGGTEAFF.

The CDR3, as DNA: TGTGCCAGCACAACAACAGGGGGCGCTTACAATGAGCAGTTCTTC. It yields the protein CASTTTGGAYNEQFF. This sequence joins TRBV11-3 and TRBJ2-1, with TRBD1 identical over 9 bases. V trimming: 7 bases; J trimming: 4 bases; junction bases outside the gene matches: 8. The CDR3 loop spans 15 amino acids. Germline CDR1 is SGHNT and CDR2 is YENEEA.

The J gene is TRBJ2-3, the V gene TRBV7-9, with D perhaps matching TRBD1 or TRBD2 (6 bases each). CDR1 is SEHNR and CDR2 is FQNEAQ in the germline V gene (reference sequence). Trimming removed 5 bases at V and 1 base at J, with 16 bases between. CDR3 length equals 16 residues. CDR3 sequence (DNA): TGTGCCAGCAGCCACGAAAGGGGGGCCGGCACAGATACGCAGTATTTT. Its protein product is CASSHERGAGTDTQYF. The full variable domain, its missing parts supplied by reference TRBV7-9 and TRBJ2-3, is DTGVSQNPRHKITKRGQNVTFRCDPISEHNRLYWYRQTLGQGPEFLTYFQNEAQLEKSRLLSDRFSAERPKGSFSTLEIQRTEQGDSAMYLCASSHERGAGTDTQYFGPGTRLTVL.

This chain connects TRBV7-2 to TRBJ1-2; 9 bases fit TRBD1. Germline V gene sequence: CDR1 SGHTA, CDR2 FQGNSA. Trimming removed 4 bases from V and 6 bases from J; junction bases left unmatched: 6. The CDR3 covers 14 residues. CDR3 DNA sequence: TGTGCCAGCAGCTCGGGACAGGGTCACAATGGCTACACCTTC. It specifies CASSSGQGHNGYTF.

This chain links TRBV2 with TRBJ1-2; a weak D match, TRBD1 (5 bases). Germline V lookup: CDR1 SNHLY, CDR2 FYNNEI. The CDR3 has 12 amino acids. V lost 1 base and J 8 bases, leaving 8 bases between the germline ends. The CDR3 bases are TGTGCCAGCAGTGAAGGGACACGGGGCTACACCTTC. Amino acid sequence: CASSEGTRGYTF.

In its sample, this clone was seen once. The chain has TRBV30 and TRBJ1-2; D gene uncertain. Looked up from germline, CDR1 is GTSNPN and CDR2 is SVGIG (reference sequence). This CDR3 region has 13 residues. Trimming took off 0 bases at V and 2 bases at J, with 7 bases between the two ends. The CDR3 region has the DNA TGTGCCTGGAGTGTGATCACCAACTATGGCTACACCTTC. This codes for CAWSVITNYGYTF.

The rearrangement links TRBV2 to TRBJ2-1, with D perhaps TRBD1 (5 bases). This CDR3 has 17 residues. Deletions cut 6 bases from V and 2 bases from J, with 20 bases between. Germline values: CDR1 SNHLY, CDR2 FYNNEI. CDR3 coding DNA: TGTGCCAGCAGAAGTTTTCAAGGGAAGGGGCCCTACAATGAGCAGTTCTTC. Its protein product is CASRSFQGKGPYNEQFF.

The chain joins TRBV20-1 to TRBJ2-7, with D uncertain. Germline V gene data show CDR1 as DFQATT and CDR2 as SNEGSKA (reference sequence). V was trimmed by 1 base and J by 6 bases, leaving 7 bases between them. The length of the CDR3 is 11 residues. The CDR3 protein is CSARVAVEQYF. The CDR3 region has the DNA TGCAGTGCTAGAGTAGCCGTCGAGCAGTACTTC.

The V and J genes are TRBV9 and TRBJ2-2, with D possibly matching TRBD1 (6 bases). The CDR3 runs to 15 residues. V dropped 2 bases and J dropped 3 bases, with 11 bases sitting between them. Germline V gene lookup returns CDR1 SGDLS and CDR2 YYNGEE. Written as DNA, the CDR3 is TGTGCCAGCAGCGTTTCAGGGGACCACACCGGGGAGCTGTTTTTT. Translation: CASSVSGDHTGELFF. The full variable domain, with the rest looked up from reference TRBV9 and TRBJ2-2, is DSGVTQTPKHLITATGQRVTLRCSPRSGDLSVYWYQQSLDQGLQFLIQYYNGEERAKGNILERFSAQQFPDLHSELNLSSLELGDSALYFCASSVSGDHTGELFFGEGSRLTVL.

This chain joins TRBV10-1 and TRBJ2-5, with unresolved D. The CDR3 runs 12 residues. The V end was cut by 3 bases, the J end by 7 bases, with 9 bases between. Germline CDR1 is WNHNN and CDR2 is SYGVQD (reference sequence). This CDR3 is CASSEGRGTQYF. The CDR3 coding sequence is TGCGCCAGCAGTGAAGGCCGAGGGACCCAGTACTTC.